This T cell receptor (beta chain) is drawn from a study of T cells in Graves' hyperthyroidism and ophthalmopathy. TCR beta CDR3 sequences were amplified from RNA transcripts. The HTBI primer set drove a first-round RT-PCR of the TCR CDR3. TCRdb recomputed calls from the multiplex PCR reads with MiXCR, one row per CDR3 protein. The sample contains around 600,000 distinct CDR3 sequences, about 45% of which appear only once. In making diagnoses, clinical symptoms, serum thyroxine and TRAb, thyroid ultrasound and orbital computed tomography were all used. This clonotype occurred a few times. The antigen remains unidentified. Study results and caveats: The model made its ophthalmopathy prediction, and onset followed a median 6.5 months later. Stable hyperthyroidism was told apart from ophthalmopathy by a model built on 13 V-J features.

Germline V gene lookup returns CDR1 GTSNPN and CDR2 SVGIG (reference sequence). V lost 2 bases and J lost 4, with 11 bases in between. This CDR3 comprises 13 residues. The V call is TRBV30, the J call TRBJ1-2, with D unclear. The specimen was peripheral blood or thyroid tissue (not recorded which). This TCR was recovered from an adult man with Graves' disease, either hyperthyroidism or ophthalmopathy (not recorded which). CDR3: CAWSTRGGYGYTF. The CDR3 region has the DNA TGTGCCTGGAGTACTCGCGGCGGCTATGGCTACACCTTC.